One and the same sample provided the 13 T cell receptor beta chains below, sequenced in a study of response to subunit inactivated influenza vaccine. TCRdb reanalysed the RT-PCR reads using MiXCR and keeps one entry per CDR3 protein. The sample shows roughly 710,000 distinct CDR3 sequences, approximately 15% of them seen only once. This material consisted of PBMCs from blood, taken less than 15 days before vaccination. Receptors originate from a man in his fifties or sixties who received an inactivated influenza vaccine.

This clonotype occurred many times. Likely a read error: the CDR3 ends without its conserved phenylalanine or tryptophan. The DNA is left out, because the CDR3 cannot be placed on it with certainty; the CDR3 is given as TCRdb lists it. The chain uses TRBV28 and TRBJ2-1; the D call TRBD1 from the table was never checked on the DNA. Germline CDR1 MDHEN, CDR2 SYDVKM. The CDR3 is 12 amino acids long, termini counted. The CDR3: CASSSGVPTQTL.

The CDR3 loop reads CASSYSRGLLLNEQFF. For the CDR3, the DNA is TGTGCCAGCAGTTACTCGAGGGGACTCCTGTTAAATGAGCAGTTCTTC. This sequence joins TRBV6-2 or TRBV6-3 and TRBJ2-1; TRBD2 might be the D (6 bases). Germline loops: CDR1 MNHEY, CDR2 SVGEGT. Trimming took 0 bases from V and 7 from J, leaving 16 bases between them. The CDR3 sequence is 16 residues long.

V is TRBV18 and J is TRBJ2-7; tentatively, D is TRBD1 (5 bases). The CDR3 spans 16 residues. Trimming took off 3 bases at V and 0 bases at J, with 15 bases between the two ends. The V gene's germline CDR1 is KGHSH and CDR2 LQKENI. The CDR3 DNA follows: TGTGCCAGCTCACCTGACAGACCAAGAGACTCCTACGAGCAGTACTTC. Encoded protein: CASSPDRPRDSYEQYF.

In its sample, this clonotype was seen a few times. The chain employs TRBV6-2 or TRBV6-3 and TRBJ2-3; possibly TRBD2 for D (5 bases). Germline assignment: CDR1 MNHEY and CDR2 SVGEGT. The CDR3 contains 12 residues. Deletions cut 8 bases from V and 4 bases from J, with 10 bases between. CDR3 nucleotide sequence: TGTGCCAGCGGGAGTTTCCCAGATACGCAGTATTTT. It is translated as CASGSFPDTQYF.

This clonotype has only a few counts. The chain carries TRBV6-5 and TRBJ1-2, with 8 bases fitting TRBD1. V lost 2 bases and J lost 8; bases outside the gene matches: 10. CDR1 is MNHEY and CDR2 is SVGAGI in the germline V gene. The CDR3 is 15 amino acids. The CDR3 reads CASSYLTTGENGYTF. CDR3 DNA sequence: TGTGCCAGCAGTTACCTCACGACAGGGGAGAACGGCTACACCTTC.

The chain uses TRBV6-2 or TRBV6-3 and TRBJ2-5; tentatively, D is TRBD2 (6 bases). Between the trimmed V and J ends, which lost 5 bases and 1 base, there was a span of 14 bases. CDR1 and CDR2 from the germline V gene are MNHEY and SVGEGT. The CDR3 spans 15 residues. This chain's CDR3 is CASSPLGGVQETQYF. The DNA for the CDR3 is TGTGCCAGCAGTCCCCTGGGAGGCGTCCAAGAGACCCAGTACTTC.

This clonotype was detected many times. The chain couples TRBV12-3 or TRBV12-4 to TRBJ2-7; TRBD1 is a possible D gene (7 bases). The CDR3 is 15 amino acids. The V gene lost 5 bases and the J gene lost 4 bases, with 18 bases spanning the gap. This CDR3 reads CASSLNQGGRYEQYF. DNA for the CDR3: TGTGCCAGCAGTCTCAATCAGGGGGGCCGTTACGAGCAGTACTTC.

This clonotype was seen many times. J is TRBJ2-5 and V is TRBV28; D gene uncertain. This CDR3 spans 14 amino acids. Per the germline V gene, CDR1 is MDHEN and CDR2 is SYDVKM. V lost 1 base, J lost 1 base, and 7 bases lay in between. The CDR3 bases are TGTGCCAGCAGTTTATCGTGGATCCAAGAGACCCAGTACTTC. Protein product: CASSLSWIQETQYF.

This clonotype was detected many times. The gene calls are TRBV30 and TRBJ1-1; no definite D call. This CDR3 has 15 residues. Germline V CDR1 and CDR2: GTSNPN, SVGIG (reference sequence). Trimming shortened V by 0 bases and J by 5 bases, and 16 bases separated the two germline ends. For the CDR3, the DNA is TGTGCCTGGAGTGTACACGTGCGGCGGCGGACTGAAGCTTTCTTT. Translating gives CAWSVHVRRRTEAFF.

This rearrangement joins TRBV4-3 to TRBJ2-7; TRBD2 might be the D (5 bases). V lost 1 base, J lost 7 bases, and 11 bases lay in between. The CDR3 loop spans 13 amino acids. Germline CDR1 and CDR2: LGHNA and YSLEER. In nucleotides, the CDR3 is TGCGCCAGCAGCCAAGCGAAGGGCGGGGAGCAGTACTTC. It yields the protein CASSQAKGGEQYF.

V is TRBV4-2 and J is TRBJ2-1, with no clear D. Germline V gene lookup returns CDR1 LGHNA and CDR2 YNFKEQ. The CDR3 contains 15 residues. Trimming took off 3 bases at V and 4 bases at J, with 13 bases between the two ends. The CDR3 DNA reads as TGTGCCAGCAGCCACGCGATTAGTGGGTACAATGAGCAGTTCTTC. Amino acids: CASSHAISGYNEQFF.

This chain uses TRBV29-1 with TRBJ2-3; a weak D match, TRBD1 (6 bases). This CDR3 comprises 15 residues. Germline V gene data show CDR1 as SQVTM and CDR2 as ANQGSEA. Trimming pared 6 bases from V and 1 base from J, leaving 17 bases between. The CDR3 reads CSVNPQGGGTDTQYF. The CDR3 DNA reads TGCAGCGTCAATCCACAGGGCGGAGGCACAGATACGCAGTATTTT.

There are a few counts of this clonotype. The gene calls are TRBV6-2 or TRBV6-3 and TRBJ2-1; 10 bases agree with TRBD1. The V and J ends lost 5 bases and 4 bases, in that order; junction bases with no gene match: 5. The CDR3 has 15 amino acids. Germline CDR1 MNHEY, CDR2 SVGEGT. DNA of the CDR3: TGTGCCAGCAGTCCGGACAGGGGGAAATACAATGAGCAGTTCTTC. It encodes CASSPDRGKYNEQFF.